This T cell receptor beta chain was sequenced for a study of CD8+CD57+ T cells in acquired aplastic anemia. Overall study context: Around 3.5 ug was the average amount of DNA from sorted CD4+ and CD8+ cells. General study points: Patient and control CD8+ Simpson's diversity was not significantly different.

Sequencing involved patients with CD8+CD57+ cell expansion previously shown by flow cytometry. Investigators profiled TCR beta VDJ and CDR3 from genomic DNA template. TCRdb re-analysed the reads in MiXCR, keeping a single row per CDR3 protein. The table lists some 160,000 distinct CDR3 sequences, roughly 50% of them singletons, with roughly 2.9% in the top ten. Looked up from germline, CDR1 is SGHRS and CDR2 is YFSETQ. Trimming cost V 5 bases and J 4 bases, with 12 bases left between them. The CDR3 is made up of 13 amino acids. As concerns this clonotype: What it binds is not known.

The sequenced material came from sorted CD4+, CD8+, or CD8+CD57+ T cells (not recorded which) from PBMCs. V is TRBV5-1 and J is TRBJ2-5, with D hard to call. This clonotype was obtained from a human donor with aplastic anemia. The CDR3 region has the DNA TGCGCCAGCAGTTTACGGAACGGAGAGACCCAGTACTTC. Translating gives CASSLRNGETQYF.